The rows below give T cell receptor beta chains drawn from one sample of a study of blood T cells in healthy people across ages. TCRdb reprocessed the 5' RACE reads with MiXCR, giving one entry per CDR3 protein. The sample holds about 630,000 distinct CDR3 sequences; under 25% are singletons and the top ten take roughly 3.7%. The sequenced material came from blood. These receptors were taken from a man in his sixties or seventies in good health. CDR3s include the opening cysteine and the closing phenylalanine or tryptophan. A D gene is named only where the DNA matches it firmly. The size field is filled for only some rows; it gives once, few, many or a size class.

abundance	j_gene	v_gene	d_gene	CDR3nt	CDR3aa
few	TRBJ1-1	TRBV29-1	-	TGCAGCGGGCGCTTAGACACTGAAGCTTTCTTT	CSGRLDTEAFF
-	TRBJ1-5	TRBV20-1	TRBD1	TGCAGTGCTAGTTCCCTGCGACAGGGTCAGCCCCAGCATTTT	CSASSLRQGQPQHF
-	TRBJ2-5	TRBV6-1	TRBD2	TGTGCCAGCTTAAGTAGCGGGGCTTCCCTTCAGTACTTC	CASLSSGASLQYF
-	TRBJ1-3	TRBV9	-	TGTGCCAGCAGCGTACACCCTGGAAACACCATATATTTT	CASSVHPGNTIYF
-	TRBJ1-2	TRBV3-1	-	TGTGCCAGCAGCCATGAAAGGGGCGTCGGGGGCTACACCTTC	CASSHERGVGGYTF
-	TRBJ1-4	TRBV12-3/TRBV12-4	-	TGTGCCAGCAGTAGGGAAGGGTGGCCAACTAATGAAAAACTGTTTTTT	CASSREGWPTNEKLFF
-	TRBJ2-5	TRBV28	-	TGTGCCAGCAGTTCCCCAGAAATATGGGAGACCCAGTACTTC	CASSSPEIWETQYF
few	TRBJ2-3	TRBV20-1	TRBD2	TGCAGTGCCGAGGAGGGTAGCGGGAAGGCAGATACGCAGTATTTT	CSAEEGSGKADTQYF
-	TRBJ2-5	TRBV10-2	-	TGCGCCAGCAGGTCTTCCCCACAAGAGACCCAGTACTTC	CASRSSPQETQYF
-	TRBJ1-3	TRBV11-3	-	TGTGCCAGCAGCTTATGGCCAGCCTCTGGAAACACCATATATTTT	CASSLWPASGNTIYF
-	TRBJ1-6	TRBV10-3	-	TGTGCCATCCGTCATTTAGAGGGTTCACCCCTCCACTTT	CAIRHLEGSPLHF
-	TRBJ1-5	TRBV20-1	TRBD1	TGCAGTGCTATAGGGGGCAGCCAGCCCCAGCATTTT	CSAIGGSQPQHF
few	TRBJ2-2	TRBV15	-	TGTGCCACCAGCAGAGCCATCCAGGGGACTAACACCGGGGAGCTGTTTTTT	CATSRAIQGTNTGELFF
-	TRBJ2-7	TRBV12-3/TRBV12-4	-	TGTGCCAGCAGTTTCGTTTTAGGCGAGCAGTACTTC	CASSFVLGEQYF
-	TRBJ2-4	TRBV9	TRBD2	TGTGCCAGCAGTAGAGGACTAGGCCCAAACATTCAGTACTTC	CASSRGLGPNIQYF
few	TRBJ2-1	TRBV6-1	-	TGTGCCAGCGACCGGCTAGGACCCCACAATGAGCAGTTCTTC	CASDRLGPHNEQFF
-	TRBJ2-5	TRBV20-1	TRBD2	TGCAGTGCTAAATCTCCGGGACTAGCGGTTGAGACCCAGTACTTC	CSAKSPGLAVETQYF
-	TRBJ2-5	TRBV28	-	TGTGCCAGCAGTCCCACCGAAGAGACCCAGTACTTC	CASSPTEETQYF
-	TRBJ1-2	TRBV10-3	TRBD1	TGTGCCACCTCCCTAGGGACAGGGCTCTTAGGCTACACCTTC	CATSLGTGLLGYTF
few	TRBJ1-4	TRBV19	TRBD1	TGTGCCAGTAGTCCCCGGGACAGAAGCCTGTATGAAAAACTGTTTTTT	CASSPRDRSLYEKLFF
-	TRBJ2-7	TRBV20-1	-	TGCAGTGCTAGTGTGGAGTACGAGCAGTACTTC	CSASVEYEQYF
-	TRBJ2-5	TRBV11-1	-	TGTGCCAGCAGCTTTCGACAGCAAGAGACCCAGTACTTC	CASSFRQQETQYF
few	TRBJ2-7	TRBV20-1	-	TGCAGTGCCCCGGTGGCGTCCCCCTACGAGCAGTACTTC	CSAPVASPYEQYF
few	TRBJ1-5	TRBV5-1	-	TGCGCCAGCAGCTTGGAAGGGGGTGACGGTCAGCCCCAGCATTTT	CASSLEGGDGQPQHF
-	TRBJ1-2	TRBV28	TRBD1	TGTGCCGGGGGACAGGGAGGGTGGTATGGCTACACCTTC	CAGGQGGWYGYTF
-	TRBJ1-1	TRBV28	TRBD1	TGTGCCAGCAGCAAAGGACAGGGACGGGCTTTCTTT	CASSKGQGRAFF
-	TRBJ2-3	TRBV12-3/TRBV12-4	-	TGTGCCAGCAGTTTGGAGGGAACGGTCAGGGGGACAGATACGCAGTATTTT	CASSLEGTVRGTDTQYF
-	TRBJ2-1	TRBV7-2	-	TGTGCCAGCAGCTTAGCGTATTCCGATGGCTACAATGAGCAGTTCTTC	CASSLAYSDGYNEQFF
few	TRBJ1-6	TRBV2	TRBD1	TGTGCCACCGGACAGGGGAACTCCTATAATTCACCCCTCCACTTT	CATGQGNSYNSPLHF
-	TRBJ2-5	TRBV18	TRBD2	TGTGCCAGCTCACCACGTTCGGGAGGGCCGGAGACCCAGTACTTC	CASSPRSGGPETQYF
-	TRBJ2-3	TRBV6-2/TRBV6-3	-	TGTGCCAGCAGGGATACAGGGAACACAGATACGCAGTATTTT	CASRDTGNTDTQYF
few	TRBJ1-1	TRBV20-1	-	TGCAGTGCTAGAATAGGGGCTAACACTGAAGCTTTCTTT	CSARIGANTEAFF
-	TRBJ2-7	TRBV29-1	TRBD1	TGCAGCGTTGGAGTGGACAGGGGGAAGGACGAGCAGTACTTC	CSVGVDRGKDEQYF
few	TRBJ2-5	TRBV20-1	TRBD1	TGCAGTGCTTCCAACCCGGGACAGGGCCAAGAGACCCAGTACTTC	CSASNPGQGQETQYF
-	TRBJ2-5	TRBV20-1	-	TGCAGTGCTAGAGAAGGGGGGGGCACCCAGTACTTC	CSAREGGGTQYF
-	TRBJ2-6	TRBV7-9	-	TGTGCCAGCAGCTTAAAGGTGCCCTCTGGGGCCAACGTCCTGACTTTC	CASSLKVPSGANVLTF
-	TRBJ2-7	TRBV28	TRBD1	TGTGCCAGCAGACCGGGGACAGCTAGCTCCTACGAGCAGTACTTC	CASRPGTASSYEQYF
-	TRBJ1-2	TRBV14	-	TGTGCCAGCAGGCAAGCCAGAGAGCATGGCTACACCTTC	CASRQAREHGYTF
once	TRBJ2-1	TRBV9	-	TGTGCCAGCAGCGAGAGCGAGAGCTCCTACAATGAGCAGTTCTTC	CASSESESSYNEQFF
-	TRBJ2-5	TRBV12-3/TRBV12-4	-	TGTGCCAGCGAGTATGTTTCTAGCCGACATATGCGGGAGACCCAGTACTTC	CASEYVSSRHMRETQYF